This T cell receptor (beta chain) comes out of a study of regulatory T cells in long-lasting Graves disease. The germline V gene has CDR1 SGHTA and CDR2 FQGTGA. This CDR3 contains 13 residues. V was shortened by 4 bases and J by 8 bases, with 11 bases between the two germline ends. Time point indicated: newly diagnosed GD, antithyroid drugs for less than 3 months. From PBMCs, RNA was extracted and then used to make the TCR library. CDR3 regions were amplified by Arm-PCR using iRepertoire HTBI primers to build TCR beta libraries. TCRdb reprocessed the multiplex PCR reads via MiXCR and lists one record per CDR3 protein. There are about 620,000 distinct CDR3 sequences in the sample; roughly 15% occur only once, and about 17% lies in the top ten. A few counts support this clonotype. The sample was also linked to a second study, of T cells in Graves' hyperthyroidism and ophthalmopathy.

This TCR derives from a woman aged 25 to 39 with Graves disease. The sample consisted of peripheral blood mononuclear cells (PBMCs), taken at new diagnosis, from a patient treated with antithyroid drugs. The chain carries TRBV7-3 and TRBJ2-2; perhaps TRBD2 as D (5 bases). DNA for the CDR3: TGTGCCAGCAGCTCGGACTCCGTGGGGGAGCTGTTTTTT. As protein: CASSSDSVGELFF.